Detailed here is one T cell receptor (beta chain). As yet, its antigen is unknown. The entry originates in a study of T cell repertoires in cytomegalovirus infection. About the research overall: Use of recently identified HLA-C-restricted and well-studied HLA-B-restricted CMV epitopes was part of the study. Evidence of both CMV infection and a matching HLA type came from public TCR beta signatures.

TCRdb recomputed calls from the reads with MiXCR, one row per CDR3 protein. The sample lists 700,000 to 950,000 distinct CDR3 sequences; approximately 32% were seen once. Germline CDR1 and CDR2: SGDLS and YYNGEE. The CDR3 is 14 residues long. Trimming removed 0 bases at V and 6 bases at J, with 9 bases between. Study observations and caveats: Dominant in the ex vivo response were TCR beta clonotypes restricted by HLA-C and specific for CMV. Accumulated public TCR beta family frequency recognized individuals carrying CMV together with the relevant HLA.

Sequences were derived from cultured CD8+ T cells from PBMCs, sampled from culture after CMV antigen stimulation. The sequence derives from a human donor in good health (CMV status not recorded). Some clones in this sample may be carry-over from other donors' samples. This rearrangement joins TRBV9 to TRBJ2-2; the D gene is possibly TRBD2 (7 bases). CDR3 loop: CASSVGGGAGELFF. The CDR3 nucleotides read TGTGCCAGCAGCGTAGGGGGGGGCGCCGGGGAGCTGTTTTTT.